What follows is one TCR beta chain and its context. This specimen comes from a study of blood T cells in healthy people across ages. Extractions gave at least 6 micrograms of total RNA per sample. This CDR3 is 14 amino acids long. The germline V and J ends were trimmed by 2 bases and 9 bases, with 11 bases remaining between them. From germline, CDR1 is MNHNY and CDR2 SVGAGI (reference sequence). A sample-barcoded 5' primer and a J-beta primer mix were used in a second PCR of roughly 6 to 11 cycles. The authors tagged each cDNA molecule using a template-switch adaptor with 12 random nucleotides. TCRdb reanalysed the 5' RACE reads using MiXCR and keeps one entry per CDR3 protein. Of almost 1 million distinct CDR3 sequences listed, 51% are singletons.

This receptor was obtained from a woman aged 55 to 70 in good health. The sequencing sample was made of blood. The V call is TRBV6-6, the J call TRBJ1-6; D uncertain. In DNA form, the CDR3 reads TGTGCCAGCAGTTACGACCCTACCGGTTCACCCCTCCACTTT. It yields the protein CASSYDPTGSPLHF.